This TCR beta chain was retrieved from a study of T cell repertoires in cytomegalovirus infection. Study-wide findings and caveats: Dominating the ex vivo response were TCR beta clonotypes that were CMV-specific and HLA-C-restricted.

Only a few counts were recorded for this clonotype. Its matching antigen is unknown. Per germline, CDR1 MDHEN and CDR2 SYDVKM. Trimming removed 5 bases from V and 4 bases from J; junction bases left unmatched: 1. This CDR3 spans 15 amino acids. MiXCR was run by TCRdb on the reads, yielding one entry per CDR3 protein. The sample yields some 680,000 distinct CDR3 sequences, approximately 40% seen once. The receptor was derived from a human donor in good health (CMV status not recorded). Some clones in this sample may be carry-over from other donors' samples. The V and J genes are TRBV28 and TRBJ2-2; TRBD2 matches 13 bases. Sequenced sample: PBMCs. Here the CDR3 reads CASSRLAGGTGELFF. The CDR3 DNA reads as TGTGCCAGCAGTAGACTAGCGGGAGGCACCGGGGAGCTGTTTTTT.